A single sample gave rise to the 10 T cell receptor beta chains below, sequenced in a study of CXCR3-negative and CXCR3-positive naive CD8 T cells. Carrying UMI labels, the TRB cDNA libraries were prepared through 5' RACE. TCRdb re-called the 5' RACE reads and shows each CDR3 protein once, DNA omitted. This repertoire includes approximately 130,000 distinct CDR3 sequences. Study-wide results and caveats: A higher hydrophobicity marked the TRB CDR3s of CXCR3-positive naive cells versus CXCR3-negative naive cells.

No antigen is known for these receptors. The sequenced material came from naive CXCR3+ CD8+ T cells from blood. The sample's subset: CD45RO-CCR7+CD27+CD95- naive CD8+ T cells expressing CXCR3 (TNR3+). These receptors came from a human donor in good health. Some clones in this sample may be carry-over from other donors' samples.

This sequence joins TRBV7-2 and TRBJ2-1. This CDR3 spans 15 amino acids. CDR1 and CDR2 (germline): SGHTA, FQGNSA. CDR3 amino acids: CASSFMSSGYNEQFF.

This sequence joins TRBV12-3 or TRBV12-4 and TRBJ2-1; lacking DNA, the TRBD1 call made by TCRdb goes unchecked. This CDR3 is 12 amino acids long. The CDR3 here is CASSPPGSHQFF.

This CDR3 is CASSLYLYNEQFF. The chain couples TRBV7-3 to TRBJ2-1. Germline assignment: CDR1 SGHTA and CDR2 FQGTGA. The CDR3 sequence is 13 residues long.

The genes are TRBV7-2 and TRBJ1-3. This CDR3 has 14 amino acids. Germline CDR1 and CDR2: SGHTA and FQGNSA. CDR3 sequence reads: CASSPGSFGNTIYF.

The chain combines TRBV5-1 with TRBJ2-1. The CDR3 totals 15 residues. Germline V gives CDR1 SGHRS, CDR2 YFSETQ. The CDR3 reads CASSLLGTAYNEQFF.

This chain links TRBV29-1 with TRBJ2-2; the D call of TRBD2 rests on TCRdb alone, since no DNA is present to check it. Per germline, CDR1 SQVTM and CDR2 ANQGSEA. This CDR3 is 15 amino acids long. The CDR3 protein is CSGREERTNTGELFF.

V gene TRBV20-1 combines with J gene TRBJ2-7; TCRdb gives TRBD2 as the D gene, but with no DNA this cannot be confirmed. Germline V CDR1 and CDR2: DFQATT, SNEGSKA (reference sequence). The CDR3 sequence is 20 residues long. CDR3 protein: CSARDQPTSGGYKPSYEQYF.

The chain recombines TRBV20-1 with TRBJ2-7; TCRdb's D gene call, TRBD2, goes unchecked for lack of DNA. Germline V gives CDR1 DFQATT, CDR2 SNEGSKA (reference sequence). This CDR3 has 19 amino acids. CDR3 region: CSARDVLGTSGVDSYEQYF.

V gene TRBV7-9 combines with J gene TRBJ2-7; TCRdb's assignment of TRBD2 cannot be checked, as there is no DNA. The CDR3 is 15 amino acids. CDR1 is SEHNR, CDR2 FQNEAQ, per germline (reference sequence). The CDR3 is CASSWGGGQGGEQYF.

The V gene is TRBV16, the J gene TRBJ2-2. This CDR3 comprises 15 residues. The V gene's germline CDR1 is KGHSY and CDR2 FQNENV. This CDR3 reads CASSHRHRPTGELFF.